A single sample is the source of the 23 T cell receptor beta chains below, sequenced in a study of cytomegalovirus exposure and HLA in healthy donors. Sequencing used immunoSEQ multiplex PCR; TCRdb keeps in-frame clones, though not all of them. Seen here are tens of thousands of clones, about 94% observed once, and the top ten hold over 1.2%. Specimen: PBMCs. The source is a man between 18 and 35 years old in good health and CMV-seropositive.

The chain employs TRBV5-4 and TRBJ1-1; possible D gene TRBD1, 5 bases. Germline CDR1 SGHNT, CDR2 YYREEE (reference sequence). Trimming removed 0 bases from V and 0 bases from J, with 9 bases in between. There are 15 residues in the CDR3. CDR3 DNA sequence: TGTGCCAGCAGCTTGGCTCGGGGGATGAACACTGAAGCTTTCTTT. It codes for CASSLARGMNTEAFF.

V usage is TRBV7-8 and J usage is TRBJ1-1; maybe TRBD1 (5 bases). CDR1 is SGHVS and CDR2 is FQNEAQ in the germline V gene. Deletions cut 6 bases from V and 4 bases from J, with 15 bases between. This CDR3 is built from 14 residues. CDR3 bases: TGTGCCAGCAGGGTTACAGGTGGGGTCACTGAAGCTTTCTTT. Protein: CASRVTGGVTEAFF.

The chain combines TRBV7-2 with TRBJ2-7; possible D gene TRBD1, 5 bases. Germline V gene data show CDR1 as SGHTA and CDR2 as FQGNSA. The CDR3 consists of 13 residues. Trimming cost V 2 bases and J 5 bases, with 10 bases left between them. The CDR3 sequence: CASSLFRADEQYF. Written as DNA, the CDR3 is TGTGCCAGCAGCTTATTCAGGGCAGACGAGCAGTACTTC.

CDR3 amino acids: CASSAGLAGSSEQFF. CDR3 DNA: TGCGCCAGCAGTGCGGGACTAGCGGGATCGAGTGAGCAGTTCTTC. This chain joins TRBV10-1 and TRBJ2-1; 13 nucleotides line up with TRBD2. Germline CDR1 and CDR2: WNHNN and SYGVQD (reference sequence). With 4 bases clipped from V and 9 bases from J, the junction kept 6 bases outside the gene matches. This CDR3 has 15 residues.

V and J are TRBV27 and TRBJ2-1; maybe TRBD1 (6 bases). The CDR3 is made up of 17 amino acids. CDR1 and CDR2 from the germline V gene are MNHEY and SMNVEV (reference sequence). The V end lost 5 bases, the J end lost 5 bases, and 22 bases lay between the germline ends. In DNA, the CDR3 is TGTGCCAGCAGTCTTAGGGGATCGTGGGGGCAGGACAATGAGCAGTTCTTC. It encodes CASSLRGSWGQDNEQFF.

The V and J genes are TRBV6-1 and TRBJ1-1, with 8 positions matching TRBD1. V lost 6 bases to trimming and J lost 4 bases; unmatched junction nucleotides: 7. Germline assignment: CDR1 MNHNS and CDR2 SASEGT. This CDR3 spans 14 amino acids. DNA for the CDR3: TGTGCCAGCAGCTGGACAGGGCGGGGCACTGAAGCTTTCTTT. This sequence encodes CASSWTGRGTEAFF.

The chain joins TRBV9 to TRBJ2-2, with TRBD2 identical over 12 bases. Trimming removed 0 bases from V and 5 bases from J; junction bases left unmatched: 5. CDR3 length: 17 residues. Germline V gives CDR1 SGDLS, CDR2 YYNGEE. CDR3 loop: CASSVEIGTSGTGELFF. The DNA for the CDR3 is TGTGCCAGCAGCGTAGAGATTGGGACTAGCGGGACCGGGGAGCTGTTTTTT.

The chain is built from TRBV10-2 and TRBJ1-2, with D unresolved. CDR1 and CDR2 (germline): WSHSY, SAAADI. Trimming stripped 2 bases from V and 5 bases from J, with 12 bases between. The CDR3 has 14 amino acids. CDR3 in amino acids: CASSEAGIGYGYTF. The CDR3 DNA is TGCGCCAGCAGTGAGGCCGGGATAGGGTATGGCTACACCTTC.

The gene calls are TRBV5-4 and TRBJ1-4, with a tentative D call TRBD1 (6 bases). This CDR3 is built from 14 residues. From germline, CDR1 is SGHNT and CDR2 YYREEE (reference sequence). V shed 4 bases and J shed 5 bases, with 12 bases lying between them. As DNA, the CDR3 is TGTGCCAGCAGCCCGGACAGAGTAAATGAAAAACTGTTTTTT. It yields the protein CASSPDRVNEKLFF.

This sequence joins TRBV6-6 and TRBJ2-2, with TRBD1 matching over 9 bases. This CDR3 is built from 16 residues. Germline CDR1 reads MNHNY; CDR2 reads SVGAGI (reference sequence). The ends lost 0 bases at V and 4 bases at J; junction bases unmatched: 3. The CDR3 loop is CASSYSTGGPTGELFF. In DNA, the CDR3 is TGTGCCAGCAGTTACTCTACAGGGGGCCCCACCGGGGAGCTGTTTTTT.

The CDR3 region has the DNA TGTGCCAGCAGTTACGAACCGAATCGCCGGGAAAAACTGTTTTTT. Its protein product is CASSYEPNRREKLFF. This rearrangement joins TRBV6-5 to TRBJ1-4, with D unclear. CDR1 is MNHEY, CDR2 SVGAGI, per germline. V was trimmed by 2 bases and J by 8 bases, leaving 15 bases between them. The CDR3 runs to 15 residues.

The CDR3, as DNA: TGTGCCAGCAGCCCGCAAGAGACCCAGTACTTC. Translated, it gives CASSPQETQYF. The gene calls are TRBV7-2 and TRBJ2-5; D is unclear. In germline, CDR1 is SGHTA, CDR2 FQGNSA. The CDR3 extends over 11 amino acids. Trimming stripped 5 bases from V and 2 bases from J, with 3 bases between.

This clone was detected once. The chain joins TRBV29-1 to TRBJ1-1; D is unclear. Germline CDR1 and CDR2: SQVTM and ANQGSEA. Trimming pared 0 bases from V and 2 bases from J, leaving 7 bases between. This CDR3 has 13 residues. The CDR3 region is CSVEEAINTEAFF. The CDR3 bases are TGCAGCGTTGAAGAAGCGATTAACACTGAAGCTTTCTTT.

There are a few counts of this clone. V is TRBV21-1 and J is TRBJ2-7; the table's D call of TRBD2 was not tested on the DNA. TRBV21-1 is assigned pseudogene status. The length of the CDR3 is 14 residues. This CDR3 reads CASSRVQLVYEQYF. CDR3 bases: TGTGCCAGCAGCAGGGTCCAGCTAGTCTACGAGCAGTACTTC.

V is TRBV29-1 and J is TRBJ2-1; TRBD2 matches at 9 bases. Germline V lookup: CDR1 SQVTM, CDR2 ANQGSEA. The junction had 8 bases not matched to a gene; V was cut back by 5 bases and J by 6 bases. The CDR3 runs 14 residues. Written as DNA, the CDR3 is TGCAGCGTTCGGAATAGCGGGAGTATCAATGAGCAGTTCTTC. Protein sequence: CSVRNSGSINEQFF.

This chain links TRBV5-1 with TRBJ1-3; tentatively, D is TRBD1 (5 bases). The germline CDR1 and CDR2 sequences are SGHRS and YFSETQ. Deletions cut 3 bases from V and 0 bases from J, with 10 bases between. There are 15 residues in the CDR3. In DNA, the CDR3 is TGCGCCAGCAGCTCGGGACTGCACTCTGGAAACACCATATATTTT. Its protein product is CASSSGLHSGNTIYF.

The CDR3 here is CASSYVSGKGNYGYTF. The CDR3, as DNA: TGTGCCAGCAGTTATGTGTCAGGGAAGGGGAACTATGGCTACACCTTC. V usage is TRBV6-5 and J usage is TRBJ1-2; tentative D call: TRBD1 (5 bases). Per germline, CDR1 MNHEY and CDR2 SVGAGI. V gave up 3 bases and J gave up 2 bases, with 16 bases separating them. The CDR3 covers 16 residues.

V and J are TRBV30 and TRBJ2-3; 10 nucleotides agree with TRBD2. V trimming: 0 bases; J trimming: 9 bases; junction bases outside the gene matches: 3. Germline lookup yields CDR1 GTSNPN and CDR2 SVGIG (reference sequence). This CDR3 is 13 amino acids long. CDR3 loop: CAWSVAGGPTQYF. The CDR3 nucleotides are TGTGCCTGGAGTGTAGCGGGGGGGCCCACGCAGTATTTT. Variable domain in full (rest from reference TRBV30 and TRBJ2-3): SQTIHQWPATLVQPVGSPLSLECTVEGTSNPNLYWYRQAAGRGLQLLFYSVGIGQISSEVPQNLSASRPQDRQFILSSKKLLLSDSGFYLCAWSVAGGPTQYFGPGTRLTVL.

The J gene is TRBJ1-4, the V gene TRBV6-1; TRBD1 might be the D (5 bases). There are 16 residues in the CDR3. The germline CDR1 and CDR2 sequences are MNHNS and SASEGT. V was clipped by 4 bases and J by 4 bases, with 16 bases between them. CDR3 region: CASSGGVRALNEKLFF. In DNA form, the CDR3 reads TGTGCCAGCAGTGGGGGGGTTCGTGCACTTAATGAAAAACTGTTTTTT.

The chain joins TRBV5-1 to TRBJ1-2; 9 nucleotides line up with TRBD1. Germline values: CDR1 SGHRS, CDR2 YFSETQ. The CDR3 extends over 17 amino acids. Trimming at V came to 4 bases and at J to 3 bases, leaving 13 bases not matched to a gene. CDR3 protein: CASSLSGTGFNDYGYTF. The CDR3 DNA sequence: TGCGCCAGCAGCCTCTCCGGGACAGGGTTCAACGACTATGGCTACACCTTC.

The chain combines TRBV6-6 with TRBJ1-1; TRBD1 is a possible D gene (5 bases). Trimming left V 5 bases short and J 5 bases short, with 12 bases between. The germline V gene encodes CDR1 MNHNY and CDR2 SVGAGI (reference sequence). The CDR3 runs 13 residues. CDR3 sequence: CASSHGGGTEAFF. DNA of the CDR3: TGTGCCAGCAGTCACGGGGGTGGGACTGAAGCTTTCTTT.

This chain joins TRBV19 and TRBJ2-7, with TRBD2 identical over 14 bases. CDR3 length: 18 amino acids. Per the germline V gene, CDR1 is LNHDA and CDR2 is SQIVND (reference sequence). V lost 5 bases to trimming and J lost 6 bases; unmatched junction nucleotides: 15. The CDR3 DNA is TGTGCCAGTAGTCAAGGGACAGGGGGACTAGCGGGAGCGCCCGAGCAGTACTTC. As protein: CASSQGTGGLAGAPEQYF.

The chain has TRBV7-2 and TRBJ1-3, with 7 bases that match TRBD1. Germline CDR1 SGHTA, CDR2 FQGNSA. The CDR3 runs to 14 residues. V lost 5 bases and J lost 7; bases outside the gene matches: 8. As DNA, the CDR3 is TGTGCCAGCAGCCCAAGACAGGGTGGGAACACCATATATTTT. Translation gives CASSPRQGGNTIYF.